Each of the 30 T cell receptor beta chains below was sequenced from the same sample in a study of blood T cell repertoires in COVID-19. Sequenced by immunoSEQ multiplex PCR; TCRdb stores in-frame clones only, minus some. Among roughly 120,000 clones listed, 71% were seen once. The sequenced sample consisted of peripheral blood. These receptors were taken from a human donor with acute or convalescent COVID-19. The donor label of this sample is uncertain.

This rearrangement joins TRBV30 to TRBJ2-1; a weak D match, TRBD2 (5 bases). The germline V gene has CDR1 GTSNPN and CDR2 SVGIG (reference sequence). V dropped 4 bases and J dropped 0 bases, with 28 bases sitting between them. This CDR3 has 20 residues. The DNA of the CDR3 is TGTGCCTGGACGAGGGCTGCAAGCTCAAAGTGGGAGAACTCCTACAATGAGCAGTTCTTC. This encodes CAWTRAASSKWENSYNEQFF.

The chain uses TRBV30 and TRBJ2-1; TRBD1 matches 8 bases. CDR1 GTSNPN and CDR2 SVGIG come from the germline V gene (reference sequence). V lost 2 bases, J lost 4 bases, and 7 bases stayed unmatched. There are 15 residues in the CDR3. CDR3 in amino acids: CAWSLTGQVYNEQFF. The CDR3, as DNA: TGTGCCTGGAGTTTGACGGGACAGGTATACAATGAGCAGTTCTTC.

This chain connects TRBV21-1 to TRBJ2-7; the table's D call TRBD1 went unverified against the DNA. TRBV21-1 is labeled a pseudogene. This CDR3 has 15 residues. CDR3: CASSAEGDISYEQYF. CDR3 in DNA: TGTGCCAGCAGCGCCGAGGGGGACATCTCCTACGAGCAGTACTTC.

This clone is a singleton in its sample. The junction departs from germline at one end; a sequencing error may be responsible. The chain couples TRBV2 to TRBJ1-6, with 10 bases fitting TRBD1. There are 15 residues in the CDR3. Germline CDR1 and CDR2: SNHLY and FYNNEI. This chain's CDR3 is CASIEWTGGWSPLHF. CDR3 coding DNA: TGTGCCAGCATTGAATGGACAGGGGGGTGGTCACCCCTCCACTTT. Using reference TRBV2 and TRBJ1-6 for the parts outside the CDR3, the full variable domain is EPEVTQTPSHQVTQMGQEVILRCVPISNHLYFYWYRQILGQKVEFLVSFYNNEISEKSEIFDDQFSVERPDGSNFTLKIRSTKLEDSAMYFCASIEWTGGWSPLHFGNGTRLTVT.

V usage is TRBV24-1 and J usage is TRBJ2-7; tentative D call: TRBD2 (5 bases). V lost 9 bases and J 0 bases, leaving 11 bases between the germline ends. Germline CDR1 reads KGHDR; CDR2 reads SFDVKD. The CDR3 spans 13 residues. Here the CDR3 reads CATEDGVSYEQYV. The CDR3 region has the DNA TGTGCCACCGAGGACGGGGTCTCCTACGAGCAGTACGTC.

The rearrangement uses TRBV3-1 (or the pseudogene TRBV3-2) and TRBJ2-2; 8 nucleotides line up with TRBD2. With V trimmed by 4 bases and J by 5 bases, 6 bases remained unmatched. The CDR3 covers 15 residues. In germline, CDR1 is LGHDT, CDR2 YNNKEL (reference sequence). CDR3: CASSLGGARTGELFF. DNA of the CDR3: TGTGCCAGCAGCCTCGGGGGGGCTAGGACCGGGGAGCTGTTTTTT.

The chain employs TRBV30 and TRBJ2-2, with 12 nucleotides matching TRBD2. The CDR3 consists of 16 residues. Germline assignment: CDR1 GTSNPN and CDR2 SVGIG (reference sequence). V shed 0 bases, J shed 6 bases, and the junction held 5 bases outside the gene matches. CDR3 nucleotides: TGTGCCTGGAGTGTACGACTAGCGGGGGTACCCGGGGAGCTGTTTTTT. Translation gives CAWSVRLAGVPGELFF.

The chain couples TRBV12-3 or TRBV12-4 to TRBJ1-4; D gene uncertain. Trimming stripped 3 bases from V and 7 bases from J, with 6 bases between. This CDR3 is built from 12 residues. CDR3 DNA: TGTGCCAGCAGTTTTCGGAGTGAAAAACTGTTTTTT. Amino acids: CASSFRSEKLFF.

The chain recombines TRBV27 with TRBJ1-4, with D maybe TRBD1 (5 bases). Trimming removed 1 base at V and 8 bases at J, with 11 bases between. Germline CDR1 and CDR2: MNHEY and SMNVEV (reference sequence). The CDR3 spans 14 residues. The CDR3 DNA sequence: TGTGCCAGCAGTTTATTGGCCGGGGGGGAAAAACTGTTTTTT. This sequence encodes CASSLLAGGEKLFF.

V gene TRBV19 combines with J gene TRBJ2-5; the match to TRBD2 covers 10 bases. The CDR3 spans 18 residues. Per the germline V gene, CDR1 is LNHDA and CDR2 is SQIVND (reference sequence). Germline trimming cut 2 bases from V and 4 bases from J; bases unmatched to any gene: 13. The CDR3 spells CASSISRGAGGLRETQYF. The DNA of the CDR3 is TGTGCCAGTAGTATATCCCGGGGAGCGGGGGGGCTCCGAGAGACCCAGTACTTC.

The V and J genes are TRBV10-3 and TRBJ2-1; 12 bases map to TRBD2. There are 16 residues in the CDR3. Germline V lookup: CDR1 ENHRY, CDR2 SYGVKD. J lost 10 bases, V lost 5 bases, and 12 bases had no gene match. The CDR3: CAISRTSGDVLGEQFF. The CDR3 nucleotides read TGTGCCATCAGTCGGACTAGCGGGGACGTCCTGGGAGAGCAGTTCTTC.

The table lists this clone with a count of one. The V gene is TRBV29-1, the J gene TRBJ1-2; TRBD1 is a possible D gene (5 bases). This CDR3 has 12 amino acids. V was shortened by 4 bases and J by 4 bases, with 10 bases between the two germline ends. CDR1 is SQVTM and CDR2 is ANQGSEA in the germline V gene. The CDR3 spells CSVGTTTYGYTF. CDR3 nucleotide sequence: TGCAGCGTTGGGACAACGACCTATGGCTACACCTTC.

The V gene is TRBV6-5, the J gene TRBJ1-3; unclear D gene. There are 14 residues in the CDR3. Trimming removed 7 bases at V and 0 bases at J, with 10 bases between. Germline loops: CDR1 MNHEY, CDR2 SVGAGI. The CDR3 here is CASTEAFSGNTIYF. In DNA form, the CDR3 reads TGTGCCAGCACCGAGGCGTTCTCTGGAAACACCATATATTTT.

This clone was counted a few times. Other nucleotide sequences in the sample specify the same CDR3. This chain connects TRBV19 to TRBJ1-1; perhaps TRBD1 as D (5 bases). The germline CDR1 and CDR2 sequences are LNHDA and SQIVND (reference sequence). This CDR3 is 13 amino acids long. V lost 5 bases, J lost 2 bases, and 9 bases lay in between. Here the CDR3 DNA reads TGTGCCAGTAGTCGGCAGGGAAACACTGAAGCTTTCTTT. This sequence encodes CASSRQGNTEAFF.

The rearrangement links TRBV7-3 to TRBJ2-1; 9 bases fit TRBD2. The germline CDR1 and CDR2 sequences are SGHTA and FQGTGA. The V and J ends lost 5 bases and 0 bases, in that order; junction bases with no gene match: 5. CDR3 length: 16 amino acids. CDR3 DNA sequence: TGTGCCAGCAGCGCAATAGCGGGGGCCTCCTACAATGAGCAGTTCTTC. It encodes CASSAIAGASYNEQFF.

The V call is TRBV25-1, the J call TRBJ1-5; possibly TRBD1 for D (5 bases). The germline CDR1 and CDR2 sequences are MGHDK and SYGVNS. There are 14 residues in the CDR3. Between the trimmed V and J ends, which lost 3 bases and 4 bases, there was a span of 10 bases. The CDR3 sequence is CASSEQGWNQPQHF. The CDR3 nucleotides read TGTGCCAGCAGTGAGCAGGGTTGGAATCAGCCCCAGCATTTT.

This chain joins TRBV19 and TRBJ1-5, with D maybe TRBD1 (5 bases). Germline CDR1 LNHDA, CDR2 SQIVND (reference sequence). Trimming took 3 bases from V and 5 from J, leaving 14 bases between them. This CDR3 region has 15 residues. The DNA for the CDR3 is TGTGCCAGTAGTATGGACACATCAATATATCAGCCCCAGCATTTT. It encodes CASSMDTSIYQPQHF. The variable domain in full, with the rest retrieved from reference TRBV19 and TRBJ1-5, is DGGITQSPKYLFRKEGQNVTLSCEQNLNHDAMYWYRQDPGQGLRLIYYSQIVNDFQKGDIAEGYSVSREKKESFPLTVTSAQKNPTAFYLCASSMDTSIYQPQHFGDGTRLSIL.

The chain combines TRBV6-6 with TRBJ1-5; D might be TRBD1 (6 bases). The CDR3 is made up of 14 amino acids. V shed 6 bases and J shed 1 base, with 10 bases lying between them. Germline lookup yields CDR1 MNHNY and CDR2 SVGAGI (reference sequence). CDR3 sequence: CASRLDSSNQPQHF. CDR3 sequence (DNA): TGTGCCAGCAGACTGGACAGCAGCAATCAGCCCCAGCATTTT.

This clone came up a few times. The chain uses TRBV7-8 and TRBJ1-5, with unresolved D. Germline CDR1 SGHVS, CDR2 FQNEAQ. V lost 4 bases, J lost 1 base, and 8 bases lay in between. The CDR3 runs to 14 residues. The CDR3 DNA sequence: TGTGCCAGCAGCTCGGGAAGAAGCAATCAGCCCCAGCATTTT. The encoded protein is CASSSGRSNQPQHF.

The genes are TRBV24-1 and TRBJ1-2; 7 bases align to TRBD1. Germline-derived CDR1 and CDR2 are KGHDR and SFDVKD. V shed 3 bases and J 4 bases; nucleotides not matched to a gene: 4. The CDR3 loop spans 14 amino acids. Here the CDR3 reads CATSDQTGLYGYTF. The CDR3 coding sequence is TGTGCCACCAGTGATCAGACAGGGCTCTATGGCTACACCTTC.

The chain employs TRBV28 and TRBJ1-1; TRBD1 agrees at 7 bases. The CDR3 runs 13 residues. V lost 7 bases to trimming and J lost 5 bases; unmatched junction nucleotides: 7. Per germline, CDR1 MDHEN and CDR2 SYDVKM. The CDR3 loop is CASNRQGSTEAFF. In DNA form, the CDR3 reads TGTGCCAGCAATAGACAGGGTTCGACTGAAGCTTTCTTT.

This chain joins TRBV25-1 and TRBJ1-1, with D possibly TRBD1 on 5 matching bases. Germline-derived CDR1 and CDR2 are MGHDK and SYGVNS. The CDR3 covers 14 residues. Trimming took 5 bases from V and 0 from J, leaving 10 bases between them. CDR3 residues: CASSPGLMNTEAFF. CDR3 nucleotides: TGTGCCAGCAGTCCAGGGTTAATGAACACTGAAGCTTTCTTT.

The chain uses TRBV2 and TRBJ1-1, with D maybe TRBD1 (6 bases). Trimming took off 3 bases at V and 1 base at J, with 15 bases between the two ends. This CDR3 region has 16 residues. Germline V CDR1 and CDR2: SNHLY, FYNNEI. CDR3 bases: TGTGCCAGCAGTGACCCGGTTCACAGGGCGAACACTGAAGCTTTCTTT. Protein sequence: CASSDPVHRANTEAFF.

This chain connects TRBV2 to TRBJ2-3; TRBD1 agrees at 7 bases. Trimming removed 6 bases from V and 2 bases from J; junction bases left unmatched: 8. Germline CDR1 and CDR2: SNHLY and FYNNEI. This CDR3 comprises 15 residues. This CDR3 reads CASRATGVATDTQYF. The CDR3 nucleotides read TGTGCCAGCAGGGCAACAGGGGTGGCCACAGATACGCAGTATTTT. Combining the CDR3 with reference TRBV2 and TRBJ2-3 gives the whole variable domain EPEVTQTPSHQVTQMGQEVILRCVPISNHLYFYWYRQILGQKVEFLVSFYNNEISEKSEIFDDQFSVERPDGSNFTLKIRSTKLEDSAMYFCASRATGVATDTQYFGPGTRLTVL.

This clone was seen once. The rearrangement links TRBV7-3 to TRBJ2-3; TRBD2 matches 8 bases. Germline V gene lookup returns CDR1 SGHTA and CDR2 FQGTGA. The CDR3 contains 15 residues. V dropped 4 bases and J dropped 0; count of bases not matched to a gene: 3. The CDR3 bases are TGTGCCAGCAGCTATAGCGGGGTGAGCACAGATACGCAGTATTTT. This encodes CASSYSGVSTDTQYF.

V usage is TRBV10-3 and J usage is TRBJ1-3; D is unresolved. This CDR3 has 14 residues. Germline CDR1 ENHRY, CDR2 SYGVKD. The V gene lost 7 bases and the J gene lost 6 bases, with 16 bases spanning the gap. The CDR3 coding sequence is TGTGCCATCAAAGCGGGAGGGCCGTCAAACACCATATATTTT. The encoded protein is CAIKAGGPSNTIYF.

The chain couples TRBV5-6 to TRBJ1-3; weak D call: TRBD1 (6 bases). The V end lost 0 bases, the J end lost 0 bases, and 10 bases lay between the germline ends. The CDR3 extends over 16 amino acids. Germline assignment: CDR1 SGHDT and CDR2 YYEEEE. CDR3 in amino acids: CASSLDRDLSGNTIYF. DNA of the CDR3: TGTGCCAGCAGCTTGGACAGGGACCTCTCTGGAAACACCATATATTTT.

The V and J genes are TRBV5-1 and TRBJ1-2; D might be TRBD1 (6 bases). From germline, CDR1 is SGHRS and CDR2 YFSETQ. V gave up 0 bases and J gave up 6 bases, with 15 bases separating them. The CDR3 is 15 amino acids. The chain's CDR3 is CASSLVVRGSDGYTF. The DNA of the CDR3 is TGCGCCAGCAGCTTGGTGGTCAGGGGCAGCGATGGCTACACCTTC.

This clone was seen repeatedly, ten times or more. V is TRBV3-1 (or the pseudogene TRBV3-2) and J is TRBJ2-6, with D perhaps matching TRBD2 (6 bases). V was shortened by 4 bases and J by 1 base, with 20 bases between the two germline ends. The CDR3 consists of 19 residues. The germline V gene encodes CDR1 LGHDT and CDR2 YNNKEL (reference sequence). In nucleotides, the CDR3 is TGTGCCAGCAGCCCCGGCGGGGCTACCGGTCCGTCTGGGGCCAACGTCCTGACTTTC. Translation gives CASSPGGATGPSGANVLTF.

V gene TRBV2 combines with J gene TRBJ1-2; 7 bases fit TRBD1. The CDR3 consists of 14 residues. Germline V CDR1 and CDR2: SNHLY, FYNNEI. V lost 3 bases, J lost 6 bases, and 7 bases stayed unmatched. The CDR3 DNA sequence: TGTGCCAGCAGTGATGGGACAGAAGTCGATGGCTACACCTTC. Its translation is CASSDGTEVDGYTF. The full variable domain, completed using reference TRBV2 and TRBJ1-2, is EPEVTQTPSHQVTQMGQEVILRCVPISNHLYFYWYRQILGQKVEFLVSFYNNEISEKSEIFDDQFSVERPDGSNFTLKIRSTKLEDSAMYFCASSDGTEVDGYTFGSGTRLTVV.